This TCR beta chain appears in the sequencing data of a study of cytomegalovirus exposure and HLA in healthy donors. Turning to the study itself: The same platform used for the approximately 700 first-cohort repertoires was also used for the 100 to 150 validation repertoires, as a later analysis reported.

Whole-study findings and limits: 164 TCR beta chains were listed as cytomegalovirus-associated. Published work reported that the classifier diagnosed cytomegalovirus status with high specificity and sensitivity.

Comment on this clone: Its target is not known.

Assay: immunoSEQ multiplex PCR; the TCRdb copy retains only in-frame clones and omits some. In the table there are some 200,000 clones, roughly 84% of which are singletons. CDR1 SGHNT and CDR2 YENEEA come from the germline V gene. The length of the CDR3 is 14 residues. The V and J ends lost 0 bases and 6 bases respectively, with 11 bases between them. The chain uses TRBV11-3 and TRBJ2-5; D ambiguous. The sample consisted of PBMCs. The clonotype was recovered from a woman younger than 35 in good health and CMV-seropositive. CDR3 nucleotide sequence: TGTGCCAGCAGCTTAGATTGGAGTTCGCAGACCCAGTACTTC. It translates to CASSLDWSSQTQYF.